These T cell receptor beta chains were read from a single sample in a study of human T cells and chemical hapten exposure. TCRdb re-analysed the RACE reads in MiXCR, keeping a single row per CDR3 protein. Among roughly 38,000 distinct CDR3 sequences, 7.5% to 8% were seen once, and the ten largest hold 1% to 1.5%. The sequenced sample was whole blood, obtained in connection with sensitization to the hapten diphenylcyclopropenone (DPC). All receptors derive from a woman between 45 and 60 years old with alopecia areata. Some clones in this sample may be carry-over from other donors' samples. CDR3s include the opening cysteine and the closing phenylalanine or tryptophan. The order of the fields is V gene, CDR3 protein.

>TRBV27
CASSSGQASRGTEAFF
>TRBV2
CASLRGDSPLHF
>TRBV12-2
CASRVLGAGELFF
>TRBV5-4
CASSFSNNMNTEAFF
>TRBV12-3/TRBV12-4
CATRGGTVTDTQYF
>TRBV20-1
CSARGELASDTQYF
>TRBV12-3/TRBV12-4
CASSPGQALLLGNTIYF
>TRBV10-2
CASGTSGRTGELFF
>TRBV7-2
CASCQQGQNTEAFF
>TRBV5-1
CASTLAGGSYNEQFF
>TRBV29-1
CSVEFRSSYNEQFF
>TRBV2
CASMPGPQETQYF
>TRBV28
CASSQTGGNEKLFF
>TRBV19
CASSTRQPGVMDTQYF
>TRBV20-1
CSARRGGNSPLHF
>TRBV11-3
CASSLVQEAFF
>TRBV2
CASLAVGLAEESSYNEQFF
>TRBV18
CASSPSGGHEQYF
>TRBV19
CASSIAAASGEQGFRYF
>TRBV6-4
CASSGLRGKEQFF
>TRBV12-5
CASGPNSGRWSEQFF
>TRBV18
CASSPDISYNEQFF